The clone carrying this TCR beta chain was found many times. TCRdb recomputed calls from the RT-PCR reads with MiXCR, one row per CDR3 protein. The data hold around 700,000 distinct CDR3 sequences, with approximately 15% observed a single time. Germline CDR1 and CDR2: SGHDT and YYEEEE. CDR3 length: 16 amino acids. V shed 6 bases and J 6 bases; nucleotides not matched to a gene: 13. Sequencing used memory CD4+ T cells from blood. This chain joins TRBV5-6 and TRBJ2-1; 9 nucleotides line up with TRBD2. This receptor was identified in a female donor in good health, serving as a healthy control. The CDR3 here is CASIAAGTSFRNEQFF. As DNA, the CDR3 is TGTGCCAGCATCGCTGCTGGGACTAGCTTCCGCAATGAGCAGTTCTTC.